These T cell receptor beta chains were read from a single sample in a study of T cells in Graves' hyperthyroidism and ophthalmopathy. MiXCR, run by TCRdb on the multiplex PCR reads, gives a single entry per CDR3 protein. The sample holds 250,000 to 300,000 distinct CDR3 sequences, around 20% seen once. Sequenced material: blood. The receptors stem from a man between 50 and 59 years old with Graves' ophthalmopathy. Both conserved end residues are part of each CDR3. The order of the fields is clone size, V gene, J gene, D gene, CDR3 DNA, CDR3 protein. The D gene is left open where the match is weak. Clone size is shown for a subset of rows, as once, few, many or a class of expanded clone.

>many|TRBV20-1|TRBJ1-1|TRBD1
TGCAGTGCTAGAGATCGGGACAGGGTATTTGAAGCTTTCTTT
CSARDRDRVFEAFF
>many|TRBV2|TRBJ2-7|NA
TGTGCCAGCAAAGGGACTTCTCGAGGTCGAGTTTACGAGCAGTACTTC
CASKGTSRGRVYEQYF
>many|TRBV5-1|TRBJ2-3|NA
TGCGCCAGCAGATTAGACAGGACAGATACGCAGTATTTT
CASRLDRTDTQYF
>many|TRBV13|TRBJ2-5|TRBD2
TGTGCCAGCAGCCGCACTAGCGGTGGCGAGACCCAGTACTTC
CASSRTSGGETQYF
>many|TRBV7-8|TRBJ2-7|NA
TGTGCCAGCAGCTTAGAAGGCAGGGCAGTTTTCTACGAGCAGTACTTC
CASSLEGRAVFYEQYF
>many|TRBV19|TRBJ2-7|TRBD2
TGTGCCAGTAGTCTTGGACTAGCGGGAGTGGTCGAGCAGTACTTC
CASSLGLAGVVEQYF
>many|TRBV6-1|TRBJ2-3|NA
TGTGCCAGCAGGAAGAAGGGAGATACGCAGTATTTT
CASRKKGDTQYF
>many|TRBV12-3/TRBV12-4|TRBJ2-1|NA
TGTGCCAGCAGTTTAGCGGGAGTGATCAATGAGCAGTTCTTC
CASSLAGVINEQFF
>NA|TRBV6-1|TRBJ2-1|NA
TGTGCCAGCAGTGAAGGAGTACTTTCCTATGAGCAGTTCTTC
CASSEGVLSYEQFF
>NA|TRBV4-2|TRBJ2-2|NA
TGTGCCAGCAGCCAAGATATGAAAGACAGGAGAATGAACACCGGGGAGCTGTTTTTT
CASSQDMKDRRMNTGELFF
>NA|TRBV19|TRBJ2-7|TRBD1
TGTGCCAGTAGTATTAGTCCGGTCTGGACAGGGTCGGGAGAGCAGTACTTC
CASSISPVWTGSGEQYF
>few|TRBV11-2|TRBJ2-2|NA
TGTGCCAGCAGCTTAGACCCCTACACCGGGGAGCTGTTTTTT
CASSLDPYTGELFF
>few|TRBV6-2/TRBV6-3|TRBJ1-2|TRBD1
TGTGCCAGCTCCGAAACCCGGACAGGGGCCTATGGCTACACCTTC
CASSETRTGAYGYTF
>few|TRBV11-2|TRBJ2-7|NA
TGTGCCAGCAGCTTAGGAGATGCAGGCTACTCCTACGAGCAGTACTTC
CASSLGDAGYSYEQYF
>many|TRBV28|TRBJ1-1|TRBD1
TGTGCCACTGAGGAGGAGGGGGCCGGGAACACTGAAGCTTTCTTT
CATEEEGAGNTEAFF
>few|TRBV20-1|TRBJ2-2|TRBD2
TGCAGTGCTAGACGGCAGGGGACTAGCGGATACACCGGGGAGCTGTTTTTT
CSARRQGTSGYTGELFF
>many|TRBV2|TRBJ1-1|TRBD1
TGTGCCAGCAGCGGACAGGGGGGGACTGAAGCTTTCTTT
CASSGQGGTEAFF
>many|TRBV30|TRBJ2-1|NA
TGTGCCTGGAGTCGACTTCCAGAGCAGTTCTTC
CAWSRLPEQFF
>NA|TRBV28|TRBJ2-2|TRBD2
TGTGCCAGCAGTTTATCCAGCGGGGGGACCGGGGAGCTGTTTTTT
CASSLSSGGTGELFF
>NA|TRBV7-6|TRBJ1-2|TRBD1
TGTGCCAGCAGCTTACGGACAGGGTCGTCTCTACATCGTGGCTACACCTTC
CASSLRTGSSLHRGYTF
>many|TRBV7-9|TRBJ2-3|TRBD2
TGTGCCAGCAGCTTACGCCTAGCGGGGTTATCAGATACGCAGTATTTT
CASSLRLAGLSDTQYF
>few|TRBV6-2/TRBV6-3|TRBJ1-5|NA
TGTGCCAGCATTAAGGGTAGCAATCAGCCCCAGCATTTT
CASIKGSNQPQHF
>few|TRBV4-2|TRBJ2-1|NA
TGTGCCAGCAGTCGTAAGGGGGGCAATGAGCAGTTCTTC
CASSRKGGNEQFF
>NA|TRBV5-5|TRBJ2-7|NA
TGTGCCAGCAGCTTTCGATTTACGGGAAGTCTCTCCTACGAGCAGTACTTC
CASSFRFTGSLSYEQYF
>few|TRBV6-1|TRBJ1-3|NA
TGTGCCAGCAGCCCCACTTGGGCCCGAAACACCATATATTTT
CASSPTWARNTIYF
>NA|TRBV9|TRBJ2-2|TRBD2
TGTGCCAGCAGCGTAGCTGTGGGACTAGCGGGAGGGGCGAACACCGGGGAGCTGTTTTTT
CASSVAVGLAGGANTGELFF
>NA|TRBV6-1|TRBJ2-7|NA
TGTGCCAGCCGTAGAACGGATCTCTACGAGCAGTACTTC
CASRRTDLYEQYF
>NA|TRBV25-1|TRBJ1-2|TRBD1
TGTGCCAGCAGTGAACCGGGACAGGGAGGCTTCGGCTACACCTTC
CASSEPGQGGFGYTF
>few|TRBV7-2|TRBJ2-2|NA
TGTGCCAGCAGCAGGACAACGAACACCGGGGAGCTGTTTTTT
CASSRTTNTGELFF
>many|TRBV19|TRBJ2-1|NA
TGTGCCAGTGGGTGGACACGCCGCGAGAATGAGCAGTTCTTC
CASGWTRRENEQFF
>NA|TRBV19|TRBJ2-1|NA
TGTGCCAGTAGTATAGGGGGTTATGTCTACAATGAGCAGTTCTTC
CASSIGGYVYNEQFF
>few|TRBV6-1|TRBJ2-7|TRBD1
TGTGCCAGCAGTACCCAGACAGGGTTCGAGCAGTACTTC
CASSTQTGFEQYF
>many|TRBV2|TRBJ2-1|NA
TGTGCCAGTCAAAGGGACCTTGCCTACAATGAGCAGTTCTTC
CASQRDLAYNEQFF
>few|TRBV5-6|TRBJ1-1|NA
TGTGCCAGCAGCCCGAACCTGGGTGGAACTGAAGCTTTCTTT
CASSPNLGGTEAFF
>many|TRBV11-1|TRBJ2-3|NA
TGTGCCAGCACCTACTTAAGAGGTCAGATCCGTAGCACAGATACGCAGTATTTT
CASTYLRGQIRSTDTQYF
>few|TRBV3-1|TRBJ2-2|NA
TGTGCCAGCAGCCAAGGGGGATCGAACACCGGGGAGCTGTTTTTT
CASSQGGSNTGELFF